The 13 T cell receptor beta chains below come from one sample, sequenced in a study of spatial heterogeneity in lung cancer (dated by TCRdb to about 2019). Results the study describes overall, beyond this receptor: The tumor nonsynonymous mutation count correlated with the number of expanded alpha and beta TCRs within the tumor.

The time point tag for this specimen amounts to: sample taken at primary tumor resection. Receptors were amplified or captured by 5' RACE. Sequencing was performed on a NextSeq 500. TCRdb reran the public reads through fastp at Q25 and MiXCR, keeping productive beta chains. Each entry is one CDR3 protein sequence, shown with its most common DNA and genes. This sample has under 13,000 distinct CDR3 sequences in its table, and about 8% of those were observed once. Of the sample, around a fifth falls within the top ten clones. Their antigen targets remain unknown. The specimen comprised lung tumor tissue, sampled at surgery. These receptors were obtained from a female donor with early-stage non-small cell lung cancer.

The gene calls are TRBV24-1 and TRBJ2-5; D ambiguous. CDR3 size: 12 residues. CDR1 and CDR2 from the germline V gene are KGHDR and SFDVKD. Trimming removed 0 bases at V and 5 bases at J, with 3 bases between. CDR3 region: CATSDLFETQYF. The CDR3 nucleotides read TGTGCCACCAGTGATTTGTTCGAGACCCAGTACTTC.

The gene calls are TRBV6-1 and TRBJ1-1; D remains ambiguous. This CDR3 region has 15 residues. CDR1 is MNHNS and CDR2 is SASEGT in the germline V gene. V was clipped by 1 base and J by 0 bases, with 9 bases between them. In DNA, the CDR3 is TGTGCCAGCAGTGAAGGGCCTAACTTGAACACTGAAGCTTTCTTT. This gives the protein CASSEGPNLNTEAFF.

This clonotype was observed at least ten times. The chain links TRBV6-5 to TRBJ1-6; 8 bases match TRBD1. V lost 2 bases, J lost 10 bases, and 7 bases stayed unmatched. The germline V gene has CDR1 MNHEY and CDR2 SVGAGI. The CDR3 is made up of 15 amino acids. In DNA form, the CDR3 reads TGTGCCAGCAGTTACGGACAGGGAATGGGATCACCCCTCCACTTT. It is translated as CASSYGQGMGSPLHF.

This clonotype appeared many times. The CDR3 DNA reads TGTGCCAGCAGCTTGGCCAGGGGGAATGAGCAGTTCTTC. Its protein product is CASSLARGNEQFF. The chain links TRBV5-4 to TRBJ2-1; 7 bases line up with TRBD1. Germline V gene data show CDR1 as SGHNT and CDR2 as YYREEE (reference sequence). The V segment lost 0 bases and the J segment 7 bases; nucleotides outside the gene matches: 1. The CDR3 covers 13 residues.

With regard to this clonotype: A much larger clonotype is one base distant, so this may be a read error. This sequence joins TRBV7-9 and TRBJ2-7, with 9 bases lining up with TRBD1. V was pared by 5 bases and J by 11 bases, with 10 bases of the junction left unmatched. CDR3 length: 13 amino acids. Germline CDR1 is SEHNR and CDR2 is FQNEAQ (reference sequence). The CDR3 protein is CASSLENRDREYF. CDR3 bases: TGTGCCAGCAGCCTAGAAAACCGGGACAGGGAGTACTTC.

With regard to this clonotype: A single base separates this from a much larger clone, so it may be a read error. This chain connects TRBV7-2 to TRBJ1-4, with TRBD1 matching over 7 bases. Germline-derived CDR1 and CDR2 are SGHTA and FQGNSA. CDR3 length equals 15 residues. The CDR3 protein is CVSSRQGRTNEKLFF. The CDR3 bases are TGTGTCAGCAGCCGACAGGGACGCACTAATGAAAAACTGTTTTTT.

This clonotype was detected ten times or more. The CDR3 bases are TGTGCCAGCAGCCTTGGGGGGGTCGCTGATAATTCACCCCTCCACTTT. Translated, it gives CASSLGGVADNSPLHF. V gene TRBV9 combines with J gene TRBJ1-6; the D gene is possibly TRBD1 (5 bases). V was clipped by 4 bases and J by 5 bases, with 16 bases between them. Looked up from germline, CDR1 is SGDLS and CDR2 is YYNGEE. The CDR3 extends over 16 amino acids. Drawing the rest from reference TRBV9 and TRBJ1-6, the complete variable domain is DSGVTQTPKHLITATGQRVTLRCSPRSGDLSVYWYQQSLDQGLQFLIQYYNGEERAKGNILERFSAQQFPDLHSELNLSSLELGDSALYFCASSLGGVADNSPLHFGNGTRLTVT.

By sample share, this clonotype is large. The genes are TRBV5-1 and TRBJ1-1, with a possible D match to TRBD1 (5 bases). The CDR3 runs 12 residues. V lost 7 bases to trimming and J lost 4 bases, with 11 bases between them. CDR1 is SGHRS and CDR2 is YFSETQ in the germline V gene. CDR3 in amino acids: CASGQGSTEAFF. In DNA form, the CDR3 reads TGCGCCAGCGGCCAGGGAAGCACTGAAGCTTTCTTT.

This clonotype is labeled medium-sized (0.01 to 0.1%). The chain combines TRBV4-3 with TRBJ2-7; D uncertain. The germline gives CDR1 LGHNA, CDR2 YSLEER. This CDR3 is built from 13 residues. V was cut by 0 bases and J by 4 bases, with 7 bases left in between. For the CDR3, the DNA is TGCGCCAGCAGCCAAGAGTTCGGGTACGAGCAGTACTTC. As protein: CASSQEFGYEQYF.

This clonotype was seen many times. The CDR3 DNA reads as TGCAGTGCTGGCCCGCCGGTGAGCGGGAACACTGAAGCTTTCTTT. Translated: CSAGPPVSGNTEAFF. V and J are TRBV20-1 and TRBJ1-1; D is uncertain. Germline CDR1 is DFQATT and CDR2 is SNEGSKA (reference sequence). The CDR3 is 15 amino acids. V was shortened by 5 bases and J by 1 base, with 17 bases between the two germline ends.

This clonotype showed up many times. The chain couples TRBV20-1 to TRBJ2-7; D call uncertain. The CDR3 loop spans 13 amino acids. Germline CDR1 reads DFQATT; CDR2 reads SNEGSKA (reference sequence). V gave up 0 bases and J gave up 2 bases, with 8 bases separating them. The CDR3 here is CSAREVLTYEQYF. CDR3 bases: TGCAGTGCTAGAGAGGTTTTGACCTACGAGCAGTACTTC.

Ten or more counts support this clonotype. This rearrangement joins TRBV6-5 to TRBJ1-2; a possible D gene is TRBD1 (5 bases). CDR3 length: 13 amino acids. V was cut by 5 bases and J by 4 bases, with 11 bases left in between. Germline-derived CDR1 and CDR2 are MNHEY and SVGAGI. CDR3 sequence: CASSLQGAYGYTF. The CDR3 DNA follows: TGTGCCAGCAGTCTGCAGGGAGCCTATGGCTACACCTTC.

The chain joins TRBV12-3 or TRBV12-4 to TRBJ1-6; 8 bases are shared with TRBD1. The CDR3 is made up of 14 amino acids. V trimming: 5 bases; J trimming: 7 bases; junction bases outside the gene matches: 4. The CDR3 region has the DNA TGTGCCAGCAGTGGACAGGGAGACAATTCACCCCTCCACTTT. It yields the protein CASSGQGDNSPLHF.